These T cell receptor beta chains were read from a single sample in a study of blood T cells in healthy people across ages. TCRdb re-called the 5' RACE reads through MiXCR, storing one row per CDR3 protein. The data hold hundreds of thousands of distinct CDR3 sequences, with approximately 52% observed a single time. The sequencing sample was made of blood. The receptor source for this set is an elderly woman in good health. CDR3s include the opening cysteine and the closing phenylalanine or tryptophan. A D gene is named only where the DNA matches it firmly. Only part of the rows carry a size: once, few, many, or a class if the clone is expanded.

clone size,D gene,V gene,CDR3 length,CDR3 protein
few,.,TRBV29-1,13,CSVGDGYTGELFF
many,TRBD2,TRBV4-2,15,CASSPRTSASYEQYF
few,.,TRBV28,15,CASRPGGVLGYGYTF
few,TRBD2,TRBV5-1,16,CASSSVAGGLTDTQYF
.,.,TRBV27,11,CATIYGGGYTF
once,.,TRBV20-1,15,CSAVHPGVSKNIQYF
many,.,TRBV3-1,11,CASSQRDIQYF
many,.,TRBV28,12,CASSRGDYEQYF
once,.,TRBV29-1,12,CSVGGYGNTIYF
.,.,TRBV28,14,CASSPLTGRETQYF
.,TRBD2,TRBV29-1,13,CSGSGSGGNEQFF
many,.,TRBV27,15,CASSLVYSGANVLTF
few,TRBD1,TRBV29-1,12,CSVGDRGFSQYF
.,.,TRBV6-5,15,CTSSYSDLGGYEQYF
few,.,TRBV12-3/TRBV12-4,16,CASSLQGIVGNQPQHF
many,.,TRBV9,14,CASSVGRSTDTQYF
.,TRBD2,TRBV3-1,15,CASSQVGLAGDTQYF
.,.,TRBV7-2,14,CASSLDPAKNIQYF
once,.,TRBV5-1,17,CASSLAPTGISYNEQFF
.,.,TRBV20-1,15,CSARDLRADGYEQYF
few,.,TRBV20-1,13,CSAKKGTNYGYTF
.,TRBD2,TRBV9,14,CASSVAAGQETQYF